These T cell receptor beta chains were read from a single sample in a study of identifying expanded T cells in peripheral blood. Data came from immunoSEQ multiplex PCR; TCRdb stores just in-frame clones and leaves some out. This table has some 93,000 clones, nearly 90% appearing once. Sequenced sample: blood. The receptors stem from a person aged 18-69 years in good health. Both conserved end residues are part of each CDR3. The D gene is left open where the match is weak. A row's size may be missing; if present it is once, few, many or a size class.

j_call v_call d_call clone_size cdr3_length cdr3_aa cdr3_nt
TRBJ2-3 TRBV5-1 . . 12 CASGDPADTQYF TGCGCCAGCGGCGACCCTGCAGATACGCAGTATTTT
TRBJ1-2 TRBV19 . . 15 CASSPSPAGPSGYTF TGTGCCAGTAGTCCCTCCCCGGCCGGACCGAGTGGCTACACCTTC
TRBJ1-1 TRBV5-1 TRBD1 . 14 CASSSGQKNTEAFF TGCGCCAGCAGCTCGGGACAGAAGAACACTGAAGCTTTCTTT
TRBJ1-1 TRBV29-1 TRBD1 . 13 CSVRTGTITEAFF TGCAGCGTTCGGACAGGGACGATCACTGAAGCTTTCTTT
TRBJ1-2 TRBV11-2 TRBD1 . 15 CASSWGTGGLGGYTF TGTGCCAGCAGCTGGGGGACAGGGGGATTGGGAGGCTACACCTTC
TRBJ1-3 TRBV28 TRBD1 . 16 CASSFSGTASGNTIYF TGTGCCAGCAGTTTCTCCGGGACAGCCTCTGGAAACACCATATATTTT
TRBJ1-3 TRBV6-5 . . 13 CASSEPVGATIYF TGTGCCAGCAGTGAGCCCGTCGGTGCCACCATATATTTT
TRBJ1-6 TRBV28 TRBD1 . 14 CASKPQGAGSPLHF TGTGCCAGCAAACCTCAGGGGGCAGGTTCACCCCTCCACTTT
TRBJ2-3 TRBV5-1 TRBD1 . 16 CASSWSDRGFTDTQYF TGCGCCAGCAGCTGGTCGGACAGGGGCTTCACAGATACGCAGTATTTT
TRBJ1-1 TRBV5-1 . . 13 CASSLVSNTEAFF TGCGCCAGCAGCTTGGTCTCGAACACTGAAGCTTTCTTT
TRBJ2-5 TRBV29-1 TRBD1 . 11 CSERQGMAQYF TGCAGCGAACGACAGGGGATGGCCCAGTACTTC
TRBJ2-5 TRBV4-2 TRBD2 . 15 CASSEASGKKETQYF TGTGCCAGCAGCGAGGCGAGCGGGAAAAAAGAGACCCAGTACTTC
TRBJ2-7 TRBV4-3 . . 17 CASSQALSAGPFYEQYF TGCGCCAGCAGCCAAGCTTTATCTGCAGGGCCATTCTACGAGCAGTACTTC
TRBJ2-7 TRBV6-6 TRBD1 . 14 CASSYPTGGDEQYF TGTGCCAGCAGTTACCCGACAGGGGGCGACGAGCAGTACTTC
TRBJ1-1 TRBV30 . . 15 CAWSVLGQTNTEAFF TGTGCCTGGAGTGTACTAGGACAGACGAACACTGAAGCTTTCTTT
TRBJ1-1 TRBV30 . . 16 CARDRQGSRPAAEAFF TGTGCCCGAGACCGGCAGGGAAGTCGGCCCGCCGCTGAAGCTTTCTTT
TRBJ2-1 TRBV4-1 TRBD1 . 15 CASSPGGTGGNEQFF TGCGCCAGCAGCCCTGGGGGGACAGGGGGTAATGAGCAGTTCTTC
TRBJ1-6 TRBV5-4 . few 14 CASSLGTINSPLHF TGTGCCAGCAGCTTGGGGACCATTAATTCACCCCTCCACTTT
TRBJ2-7 TRBV30 TRBD1 . 14 CAWSAGQGGVEQYF TGTGCCTGGAGTGCGGGACAGGGGGGGGTCGAGCAGTACTTC
TRBJ1-1 TRBV5-5 TRBD1 . 17 CASIRDREGGKDTEAFF TGTGCCAGCATAAGGGACAGGGAGGGTGGAAAGGACACTGAAGCTTTCTTT
TRBJ1-2 TRBV10-3 . . 17 CAIGQLGLGSGDYGYTF TGTGCCATCGGGCAACTCGGGTTGGGAAGTGGGGACTATGGCTACACCTTC
TRBJ1-1 TRBV4-3 TRBD1 . 17 CASSQKSDRGRRTEAFF TGCGCCAGCAGCCAGAAGAGTGACAGGGGGCGCAGAACTGAAGCTTTCTTT
TRBJ1-2 TRBV27 . . 14 CASSLLAGNYGYTF TGTGCCAGCAGTTTATTGGCAGGGAACTATGGCTACACCTTC
TRBJ2-7 TRBV27 TRBD2 . 14 CASSRTSGVYEQYF TGTGCCAGCAGCCGGACTAGCGGGGTATACGAGCAGTACTTC
TRBJ2-7 TRBV7-6 TRBD2 . 14 CASSFGASGHEQYF TGTGCCAGCAGCTTTGGAGCTAGCGGCCACGAGCAGTACTTC
TRBJ2-7 TRBV9 TRBD2 . 15 CASSVEIAGAGEQYF TGTGCCAGCAGCGTAGAGATAGCGGGAGCCGGCGAGCAGTACTTC
TRBJ2-3 TRBV4-2 TRBD2 . 16 CASSPAWTSVGDTQYF TGTGCCAGCAGCCCAGCCTGGACTAGCGTTGGAGATACGCAGTATTTT
TRBJ2-3 TRBV6-5 . . 11 CASSSIDTQYF TGTGCCAGCAGTTCGATAGATACGCAGTATTTT
TRBJ2-5 TRBV5-1 TRBD1 . 15 CASSLTGQGRETQYF TGCGCCAGCAGCTTAACTGGACAGGGGAGAGAGACCCAGTACTTC
TRBJ2-3 TRBV9 TRBD1 . 15 CASSVGQGSPDTQYF TGTGCCAGCAGCGTAGGACAGGGGAGCCCAGATACGCAGTATTTT
TRBJ2-7 TRBV30 . . 16 CAWTARTGRWGYEQYF TGTGCCTGGACCGCGAGGACGGGCAGGTGGGGCTACGAGCAGTACTTC
TRBJ2-3 TRBV5-6 . . 12 CASSLAQRGAYF TGTGCCAGCAGCTTGGCCCAGCGAGGGGCGTATTTT
TRBJ2-1 TRBV5-1 . . 15 CASSPQGPSYNEQFF TGCGCCAGCAGCCCGCAGGGGCCCAGCTACAATGAGCAGTTCTTC
TRBJ2-3 TRBV29-1 . . 15 CSVAGTTSRTDTQYF TGCAGCGTTGCAGGGACAACGAGCCGCACAGATACGCAGTATTTT
TRBJ1-5 TRBV19 TRBD1 once 16 CASSIWAGGSNQPQHF TGTGCCAGTAGTATCTGGGCAGGGGGCTCGAATCAGCCCCAGCATTTT
TRBJ1-5 TRBV15 TRBD1 . 15 CATSRATGGGQPQHF TGTGCCACCAGCAGAGCGACAGGGGGCGGCCAGCCCCAGCATTTT
TRBJ2-2 TRBV5-1 TRBD1 . 16 CASSLSGTANTGELFF TGCGCCAGCAGCTTGTCTGGGACAGCGAACACCGGGGAGCTGTTTTTT
TRBJ2-7 TRBV27 TRBD1 . 17 CASSPTPPGQGIYEQYF TGTGCCAGCAGTCCGACTCCACCGGGACAGGGGATTTACGAGCAGTACTTC
TRBJ2-3 TRBV5-1 . once 14 CASSFRDNTDTQYF TGCGCCAGCAGCTTTAGGGACAATACAGATACGCAGTATTTT
TRBJ2-7 TRBV19 . . 14 CASSNPQDSGEQYF TGTGCCAGTAGTAACCCGCAGGATTCTGGGGAGCAGTACTTC
TRBJ1-1 TRBV7-9 TRBD1 . 14 CASSQPRDSLQAFF TGTGCCAGCAGCCAACCAAGGGACAGTCTCCAAGCTTTCTTT
TRBJ1-5 TRBV14 . once 13 CASSQERLGPKHF TGTGCCAGCAGCCAAGAAAGGCTGGGGCCGAAACATTTT
TRBJ1-2 TRBV4-3 . . 13 CASSQLPATGYTF TGCGCCAGCAGCCAACTTCCCGCTACTGGCTACACCTTC
TRBJ2-5 TRBV7-9 . few 14 CASSREVGGTAQYF TGTGCCAGCAGCCGAGAGGTTGGGGGCACTGCCCAGTACTTC
TRBJ1-4 TRBV5-1 . . 14 CASSLAGEGEKLFF TGCGCCAGCAGCTTGGCAGGGGAGGGTGAAAAACTGTTTTTT
TRBJ1-2 TRBV6-6 . . 16 CASTPRGGSHNYGYTF TGTGCCAGCACCCCCAGGGGTGGTTCCCACAACTATGGCTACACCTTC
TRBJ2-7 TRBV18 . . 16 CASSPPLASTAYEQYF TGTGCCAGCTCACCTCCCCTTGCCTCAACTGCCTACGAGCAGTACTTC
TRBJ1-3 TRBV30 . . 15 CAWSVRRSSGNTIYF TGTGCCTGGAGTGTACGAAGGAGCTCTGGAAACACCATATATTTT
TRBJ2-7 TRBV7-2 . . 14 CASSLGRGSYEQYF TGTGCCAGCAGCTTAGGACGGGGGTCCTACGAGCAGTACTTC
TRBJ2-7 TRBV9 . . 15 CASSRGLGGYDEQYF TGTGCCAGCAGCCGCGGACTAGGGGGGTATGACGAGCAGTACTTC
TRBJ1-1 TRBV11-2 TRBD1 . 15 CASSDRTGGPAEAFF TGTGCCAGCAGCGACCGGACAGGGGGCCCGGCTGAAGCTTTCTTT
TRBJ1-3 TRBV9 . . 15 CASSVAEGRGNTIYF TGTGCCAGCAGCGTAGCAGAGGGTAGGGGAAACACCATATATTTT
TRBJ2-7 TRBV28 . . 14 CASSSGRVFYEQYF TGTGCCAGCAGTTCCGGTCGGGTGTTCTACGAGCAGTACTTC
TRBJ1-4 TRBV11-3 . . 16 CASSAPSGTPNEKLFF TGTGCCAGCAGCGCACCGTCAGGGACGCCTAATGAAAAACTGTTTTTT
TRBJ2-1 TRBV7-9 TRBD2 . 15 CASSSRTRGNNEQFF TGTGCCAGCAGCTCCAGGACTAGGGGAAACAATGAGCAGTTCTTC